This TCR beta chain was retrieved from a study of blood T cell repertoires in COVID-19. Some clones are missing from TCRdb's copy, which holds only in-frame ones; the method was immunoSEQ multiplex PCR. The profile shows roughly 210,000 clones, roughly 84% of them singletons. Losses at the gene ends were 5 bases for V and 0 bases for J; bases not matched to a gene: 4. Germline V gives CDR1 SGHTS, CDR2 YDEGEE. CDR3 length: 15 amino acids. The receptor was derived from a man under 40 in a cohort exposed to, infected with or recovered from COVID-19 (not recorded which). Sequenced sample: PBMCs or T cells enriched from blood (not recorded which). J is TRBJ1-1 and V is TRBV5-8; TRBD1 matches 10 bases. The CDR3 loop is CASSLGTGVNTEAFF. In nucleotides, the CDR3 is TGTGCCAGCAGTTTAGGGACAGGGGTGAACACTGAAGCTTTCTTT.